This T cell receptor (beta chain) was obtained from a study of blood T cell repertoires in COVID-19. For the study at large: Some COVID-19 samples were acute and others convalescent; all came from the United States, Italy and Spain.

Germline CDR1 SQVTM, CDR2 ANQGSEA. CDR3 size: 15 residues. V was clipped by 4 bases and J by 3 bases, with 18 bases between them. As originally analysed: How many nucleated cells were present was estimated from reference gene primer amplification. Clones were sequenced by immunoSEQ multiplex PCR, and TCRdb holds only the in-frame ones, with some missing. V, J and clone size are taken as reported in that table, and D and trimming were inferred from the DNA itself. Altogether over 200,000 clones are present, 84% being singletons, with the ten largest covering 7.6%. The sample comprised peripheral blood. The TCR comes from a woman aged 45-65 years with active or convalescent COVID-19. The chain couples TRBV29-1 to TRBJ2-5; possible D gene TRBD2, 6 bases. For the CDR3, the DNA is TGCAGCGTTGCAAATAGCGGATTTGGGGAAGAGACCCAGTACTTC. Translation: CSVANSGFGEETQYF.